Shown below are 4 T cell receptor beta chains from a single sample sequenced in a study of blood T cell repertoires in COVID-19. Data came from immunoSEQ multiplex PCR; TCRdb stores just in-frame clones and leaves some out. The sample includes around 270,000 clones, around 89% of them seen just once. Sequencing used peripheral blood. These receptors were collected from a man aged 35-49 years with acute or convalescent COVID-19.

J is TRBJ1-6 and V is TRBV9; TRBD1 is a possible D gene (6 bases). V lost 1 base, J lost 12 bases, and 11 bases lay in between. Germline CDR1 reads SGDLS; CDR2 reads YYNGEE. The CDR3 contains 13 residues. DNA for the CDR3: TGTGCCAGCAGCGTATACGGGGGGCGACCCCTCCACTTT. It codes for CASSVYGGRPLHF.

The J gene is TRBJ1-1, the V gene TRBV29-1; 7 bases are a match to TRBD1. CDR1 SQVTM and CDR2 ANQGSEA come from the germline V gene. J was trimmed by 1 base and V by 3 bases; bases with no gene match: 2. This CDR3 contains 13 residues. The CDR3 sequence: CSVDPGGNTEAFF. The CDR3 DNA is TGCAGCGTTGATCCAGGGGGGAACACTGAAGCTTTCTTT.

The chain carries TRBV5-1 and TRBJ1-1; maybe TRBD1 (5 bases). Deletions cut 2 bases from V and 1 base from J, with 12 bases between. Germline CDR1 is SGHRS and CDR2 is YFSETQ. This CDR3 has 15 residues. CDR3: CASSLTIQGNTEAFF. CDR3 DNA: TGCGCCAGCAGCTTAACAATCCAGGGGAACACTGAAGCTTTCTTT. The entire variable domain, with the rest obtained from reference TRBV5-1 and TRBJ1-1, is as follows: KAGVTQTPRYLIKTRGQQVTLSCSPISGHRSVSWYQQTPGQGLQFLFEYFSETQRNKGNFPGRFSGRQFSNSRSEMNVSTLELGDSALYLCASSLTIQGNTEAFFGQGTRLTVV.

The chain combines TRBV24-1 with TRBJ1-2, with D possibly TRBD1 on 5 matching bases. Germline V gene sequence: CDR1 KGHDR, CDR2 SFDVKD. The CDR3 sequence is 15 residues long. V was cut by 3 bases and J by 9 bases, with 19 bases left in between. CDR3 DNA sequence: TGTGCCACCAGTGATCCCCGGCAGGGCCTAGAAAGCTACACCTTC. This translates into CATSDPRQGLESYTF.